This T cell receptor (beta chain) derives from a study of CD8+ T cells in alopecia areata. Using a FACSAria, the CD4+ and CD8+ T cells were sorted from the PBMCs. The trim removed 4 bases at V and 2 bases at J, leaving 11 bases unmatched. The CDR3 extends over 17 amino acids. Germline V gene lookup returns CDR1 SGHRS and CDR2 YFSETQ. Extracted from the samples, RNA was reverse transcribed into cDNA to serve as the sequencing template. Profiling relied on immunoSEQ multiplex PCR, and the TCRdb table lists in-frame clones only, not all of them. The table shows 110,000 to 150,000 clones, with less than 65% occurring only once. General study results and limits: Researchers report lesional scalp, most notably alopecia totalis/universalis, outstripped normal scalp in clonality. Resident alphabeta T-cell populations of normal skin are likewise subject to sequencing in scalp samples. Unlike in mice, where it was clearer, TCR sharing across patients was less clear, possibly HLA-related.

On this clone itself: Antigen unknown.

The source material was CD8+ T cells sorted from blood. The chain combines TRBV5-1 with TRBJ2-3; 9 nucleotides line up with TRBD1. The source is a human donor in good health. In DNA, the CDR3 is TGCGCCAGCAGCGCCGGGACAGGGTTGAGGACCACAGATACGCAGTATTTT. This encodes CASSAGTGLRTTDTQYF.